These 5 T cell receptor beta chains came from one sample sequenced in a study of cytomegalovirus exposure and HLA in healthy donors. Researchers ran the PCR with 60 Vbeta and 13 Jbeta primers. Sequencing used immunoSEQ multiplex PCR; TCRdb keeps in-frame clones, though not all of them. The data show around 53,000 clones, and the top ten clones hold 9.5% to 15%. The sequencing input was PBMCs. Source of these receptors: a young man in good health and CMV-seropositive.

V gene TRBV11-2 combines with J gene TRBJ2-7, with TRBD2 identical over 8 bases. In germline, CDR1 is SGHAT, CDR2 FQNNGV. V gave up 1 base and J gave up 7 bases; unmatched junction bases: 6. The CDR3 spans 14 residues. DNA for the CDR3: TGTGCCAGCAGCTTAGGGGTACGGGGGGGGGAGCAGTACTTC. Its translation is CASSLGVRGGEQYF.

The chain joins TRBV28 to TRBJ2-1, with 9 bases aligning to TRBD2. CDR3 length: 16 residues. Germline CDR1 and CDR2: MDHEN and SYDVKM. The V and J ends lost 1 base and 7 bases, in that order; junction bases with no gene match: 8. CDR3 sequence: CASSLFRGRAVNEQFF. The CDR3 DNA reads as TGTGCCAGCAGTTTATTTCGCGGGAGGGCCGTTAATGAGCAGTTCTTC.

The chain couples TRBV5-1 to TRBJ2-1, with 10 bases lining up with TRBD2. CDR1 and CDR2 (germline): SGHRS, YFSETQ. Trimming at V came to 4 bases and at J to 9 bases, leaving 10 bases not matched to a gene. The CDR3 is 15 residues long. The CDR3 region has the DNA TGCGCCAGCAGCCCCCCGATTTTAGCGGGAGGTGAGCAGTTCTTC. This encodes CASSPPILAGGEQFF.

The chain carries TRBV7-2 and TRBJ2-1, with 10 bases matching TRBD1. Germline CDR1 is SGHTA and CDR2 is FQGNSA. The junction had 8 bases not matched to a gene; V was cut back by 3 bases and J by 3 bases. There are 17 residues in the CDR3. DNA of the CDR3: TGTGCCAGCAGCTTTCCCGTGACAGGGGGCTTCTACAATGAGCAGTTCTTC. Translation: CASSFPVTGGFYNEQFF.

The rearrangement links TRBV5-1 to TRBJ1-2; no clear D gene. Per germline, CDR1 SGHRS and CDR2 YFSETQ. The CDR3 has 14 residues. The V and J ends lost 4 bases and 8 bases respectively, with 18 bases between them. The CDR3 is CASSHLQRVGGYTF. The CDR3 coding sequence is TGCGCCAGCAGCCACCTCCAACGGGTTGGAGGCTACACCTTC.